Sequencing of this TCR beta chain was carried out in a study of blood T cell repertoires in COVID-19. Study overall: Samples of COVID-19 (acute and convalescent) were obtained from the United States, Italy and Spain.

Germline CDR1 SGHAT, CDR2 FQNNGV. V lost 5 bases to trimming and J lost 4 bases, with 15 bases between them. The CDR3 consists of 15 residues. In the authors' workflow: Estimated nucleated cell counts came from reference gene primer amplification. Generated by immunoSEQ multiplex PCR, the TCRdb table keeps only in-frame clones and is missing some. The DNA was the basis for D and trimming; V, J and clone size are from that table. The repertoire includes about 190,000 clones, 80% to 90% of them detected once, and less than 20% sits in the top ten. The chain uses TRBV11-2 and TRBJ2-1, with D tentatively TRBD1 (6 bases). The sequencing input was peripheral blood. The sequence was obtained from a human donor in a cohort sampled during active COVID-19. Here the CDR3 DNA reads TGTGCCAGCAGCCGTGGTACAGGGTTTTACAATGAGCAGTTCTTC. This sequence encodes CASSRGTGFYNEQFF.